This T cell receptor beta chain was obtained from a study of T cells after yellow fever vaccination. Study in general: Fractions of limited cellularity were prepared by means of SMART-Seq v4 Ultra Low Input.

This clonotype was detected many times. What it binds is not known. Study outcomes and limitations: Repertoires obtained by FACS sorting could include abundant clonotypes that entered as contaminants from the bulk population. Post-booster repertoires again held most primary-vaccination clones (approximately 96% CD4, 88% CD8).

5'RACE template switching generated TCR cDNA, adding a universal primer site and UMIs. Each CDR3 protein gets one entry after TCRdb re-called the 5' RACE reads with MiXCR. The top ten hold less than 40% of the sample, which has roughly 63,000 distinct CDR3 sequences, approximately 7% seen once. Deletions cut 7 bases from V and 4 bases from J, with 12 bases between. Germline CDR1 reads SGHRS; CDR2 reads YFSETQ. The length of the CDR3 is 13 residues. The material sequenced was CD8+ T cells sorted from PBMCs, taken 15 days after the yellow fever booster vaccination. J is TRBJ2-1 and V is TRBV5-1; no definite D call. This sequence was found in a man aged 25-45 years who received the YFV17D yellow fever vaccine. The CDR3 DNA sequence: TGCGCCAGCCTTGGGGTAGGTTACAATGAGCAGTTCTTC. It is translated as CASLGVGYNEQFF.